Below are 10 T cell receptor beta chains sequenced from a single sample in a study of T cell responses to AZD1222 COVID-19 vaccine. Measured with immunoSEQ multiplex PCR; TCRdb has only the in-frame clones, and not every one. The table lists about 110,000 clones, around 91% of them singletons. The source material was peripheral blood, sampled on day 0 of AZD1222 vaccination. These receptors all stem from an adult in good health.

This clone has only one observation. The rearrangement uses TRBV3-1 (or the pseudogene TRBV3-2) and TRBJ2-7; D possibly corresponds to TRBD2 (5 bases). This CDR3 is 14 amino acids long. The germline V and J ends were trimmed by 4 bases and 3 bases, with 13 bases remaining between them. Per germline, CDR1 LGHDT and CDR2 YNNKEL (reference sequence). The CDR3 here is CASSLSSGGYEQYF. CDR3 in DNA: TGTGCCAGCAGCCTGTCGTCAGGAGGCTACGAGCAGTACTTC.

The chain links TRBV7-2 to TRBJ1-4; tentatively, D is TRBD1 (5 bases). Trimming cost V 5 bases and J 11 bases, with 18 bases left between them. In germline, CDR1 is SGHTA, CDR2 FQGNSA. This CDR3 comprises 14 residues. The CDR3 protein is CASSTNWGEGKLFF. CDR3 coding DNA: TGTGCCAGCAGCACTAACTGGGGGGAGGGGAAACTGTTTTTT.

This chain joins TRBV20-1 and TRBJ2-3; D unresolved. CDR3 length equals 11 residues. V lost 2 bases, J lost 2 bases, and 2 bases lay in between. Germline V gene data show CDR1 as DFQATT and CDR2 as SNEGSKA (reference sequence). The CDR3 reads CSARYTDTQYF. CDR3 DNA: TGCAGTGCTAGATACACAGATACGCAGTATTTT.

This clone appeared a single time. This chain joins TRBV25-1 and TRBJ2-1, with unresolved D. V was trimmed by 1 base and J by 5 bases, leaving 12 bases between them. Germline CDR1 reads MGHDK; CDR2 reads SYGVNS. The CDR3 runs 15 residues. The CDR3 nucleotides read TGTGCCAGCAGTGAATCAGGAGAATTCAACAATGAGCAGTTCTTC. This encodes CASSESGEFNNEQFF.

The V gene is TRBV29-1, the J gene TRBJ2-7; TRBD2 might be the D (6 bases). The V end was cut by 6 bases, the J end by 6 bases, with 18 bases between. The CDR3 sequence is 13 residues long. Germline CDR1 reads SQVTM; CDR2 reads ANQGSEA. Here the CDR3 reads CSVLGIGGLEQYF. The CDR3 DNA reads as TGCAGCGTGCTCGGGATTGGGGGACTCGAGCAGTACTTC.

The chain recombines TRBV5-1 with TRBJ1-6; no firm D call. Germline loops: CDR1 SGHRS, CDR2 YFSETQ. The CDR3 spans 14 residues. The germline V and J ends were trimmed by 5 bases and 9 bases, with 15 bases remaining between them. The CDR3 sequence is CASRNGSRGSPLHF. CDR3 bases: TGCGCCAGCAGGAACGGGTCGCGGGGTTCACCCCTCCACTTT.

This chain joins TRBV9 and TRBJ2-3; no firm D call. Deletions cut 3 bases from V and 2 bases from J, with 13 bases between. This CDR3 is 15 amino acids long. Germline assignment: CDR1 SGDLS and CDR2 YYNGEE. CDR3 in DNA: TGTGCCAGCAGCGAGACTCTGGGAACCACAGATACGCAGTATTTT. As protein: CASSETLGTTDTQYF.

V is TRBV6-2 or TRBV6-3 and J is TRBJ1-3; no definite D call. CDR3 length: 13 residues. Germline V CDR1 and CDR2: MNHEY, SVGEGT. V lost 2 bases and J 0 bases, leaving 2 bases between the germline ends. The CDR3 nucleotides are TGTGCCAGCAGTTACCTCTCTGGAAACACCATATATTTT. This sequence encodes CASSYLSGNTIYF.

CDR3 sequence (DNA): TGTGCCAGCAGTTCCAACTACGAGCAGTACTTC. Translation gives CASSSNYEQYF. V gene TRBV12-3 or TRBV12-4 combines with J gene TRBJ2-7; D remains ambiguous. Trimming removed 4 bases from V and 3 bases from J, with 4 bases in between. The CDR3 extends over 11 amino acids.

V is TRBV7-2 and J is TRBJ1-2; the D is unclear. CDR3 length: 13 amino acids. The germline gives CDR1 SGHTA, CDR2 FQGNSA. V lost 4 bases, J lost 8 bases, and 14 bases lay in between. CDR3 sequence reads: CASSSQGREGYTF. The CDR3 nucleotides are TGTGCCAGCAGCTCCCAAGGGCGGGAGGGCTACACCTTC.